One sample yielded the 2 T cell receptor beta chains listed below, sequenced in a study of beta chain features in type 1 diabetes. Reverse transcription of all isolated RNA meant that expressed TCRB transcripts were sequenced. The table came from immunoSEQ multiplex PCR; TCRdb's copy has only in-frame clones and leaves some out. The table lists some 190,000 clones, almost 8% of them singletons. Study-wide results and caveats: The study found moderately but significantly shorter TCRB CDR3s in all four CD4+ subsets of Type 1 diabetes patients.

These receptors are not linked to any known antigen. The specimen was central memory CD4+ T cells from blood. These receptors were collected from a man aged 18 to 30 with type 1 diabetes.

The J gene is TRBJ1-1, the V gene TRBV10-2, with D possibly matching TRBD1 (5 bases). Germline values: CDR1 WSHSY, CDR2 SAAADI. V lost 8 bases and J 3 bases, leaving 13 bases between the germline ends. The CDR3 spans 13 residues. CDR3 DNA: TGCGCCAGCCTGCAGGGTGGGGACACTGAAGCTTTCTTT. Translating it yields CASLQGGDTEAFF.

V usage is TRBV28 and J usage is TRBJ1-5; D is unclear. The germline V gene encodes CDR1 MDHEN and CDR2 SYDVKM. The CDR3 extends over 13 amino acids. The V end lost 9 bases, the J end lost 7 bases, and 16 bases lay between the germline ends. The CDR3 loop reads CASRDAVSQPQHF. CDR3 bases: TGTGCCAGTCGGGATGCGGTTAGCCAGCCCCAGCATTTT.